This T cell receptor beta chain appears in the sequencing data of a study of blood T cells in healthy people across ages. Study-wide points: There were more naive CD4+ cells and higher diversity in long-lived donors than in aged donors. In these data, TCR beta diversity tracked strongly with naive T cell percentage.

This clonotype was observed a handful of times. Its antigen is still unknown. For the second PCR, which ran for about 6 to 12 cycles, a sample-barcoded 5' primer and a J-beta primer mix were used. Template switching added a 12-random-nucleotide identifier to every cDNA molecule. TCRdb called the 5' RACE reads again in MiXCR, with one record for every CDR3 protein. There are 550,000 to 800,000 distinct CDR3 sequences in the sample; 20% to 25% occur only once, and around 3.4% lies in the top ten. CDR1 and CDR2 from the germline V gene are DFQATT and SNEGSKA (reference sequence). Deletions cut 1 base from V and 2 bases from J, with 10 bases between. The length of the CDR3 is 14 residues. Each donor's blood draw was roughly 10 milliliters of peripheral blood.

The sequence came from a man in his 70s in good health. V gene TRBV20-1 combines with J gene TRBJ2-3; D is perhaps TRBD2 (5 bases). Sequences were obtained from blood. The CDR3 protein is CSARASGLTDTQYF. CDR3 coding DNA: TGCAGTGCTAGAGCAAGCGGCCTCACAGATACGCAGTATTTT.